This entry lists 27 T cell receptor beta chains sequenced from one sample in a study of T cells in Graves' hyperthyroidism and ophthalmopathy. RNA transcripts gave rise to amplified TCR beta CDR3 regions. The HTBI primer set drove a first-round RT-PCR of the TCR CDR3. Each CDR3 protein is one row after TCRdb ran MiXCR on the multiplex PCR reads. The profile shows around 800,000 distinct CDR3 sequences, 38% of them singletons. Sequences were obtained from blood. Every receptor here comes from a young man with Graves' hyperthyroidism.

The chain joins TRBV29-1 to TRBJ1-2, with 7 bases identical to TRBD1. This CDR3 comprises 12 residues. The V gene end was trimmed by 7 bases and the J gene end by 8 bases; junction bases not matched to a gene: 10. Germline CDR1 and CDR2: SQVTM and ANQGSEA. CDR3 nucleotides: TGCAGCGGCGATACAGGGGAGCGGGGCTACACCTTC. Encoded protein: CSGDTGERGYTF. Full variable domain (missing parts from reference TRBV29-1 and TRBJ1-2): SAVISQKPSRDICQRGTSLTIQCQVDSQVTMMFWYRQQPGQSLTLIATANQGSEATYESGFVIDKFPISRPNLTFSTLTVSNMSPEDSSIYLCSGDTGERGYTFGSGTRLTVV.

The table lists this clonotype with many counts. V usage is TRBV7-2 and J usage is TRBJ1-5, with D possibly being TRBD1 (5 bases). CDR1 and CDR2 from the germline V gene are SGHTA and FQGNSA. The CDR3 is made up of 14 amino acids. V lost 6 bases to trimming and J lost 7 bases, with 16 bases between them. The DNA for the CDR3 is TGTGCCAGCAGTTCAGCGGGGCAACGGCAGCCCCAGCATTTT. Protein: CASSSAGQRQPQHF.

The chain links TRBV20-1 to TRBJ1-2; D unclear. The CDR3 consists of 15 residues. In germline, CDR1 is DFQATT, CDR2 SNEGSKA (reference sequence). V was clipped by 3 bases and J by 4 bases, with 18 bases between them. The CDR3 coding sequence is TGCAGTGCTAGCCTAGGCCTCGATTTTGGCTATGGCTACACCTTC. This encodes CSASLGLDFGYGYTF.

This clonotype was picked up a small number of times. The chain is built from TRBV12-3 or TRBV12-4 and TRBJ1-1; D is perhaps TRBD1 (5 bases). V gave up 5 bases and J gave up 5 bases, with 15 bases separating them. CDR3 size: 14 residues. DNA for the CDR3: TGTGCCAGCAGTCCCCCTACAGGCGGGACTGAAGCTTTCTTT. This codes for CASSPPTGGTEAFF.

This clonotype showed up just once. V and J are TRBV5-1 and TRBJ1-4, with D possibly being TRBD1 (5 bases). V dropped 4 bases and J dropped 3 bases, with 10 bases sitting between them. The germline V gene encodes CDR1 SGHRS and CDR2 YFSETQ. The CDR3 consists of 14 residues. The chain's CDR3 is CASSREGPNEKLFF. Here the CDR3 DNA reads TGCGCCAGCAGCCGGGAGGGACCTAATGAAAAACTGTTTTTT. The whole variable domain, filled in from reference TRBV5-1 and TRBJ1-4, reads KAGVTQTPRYLIKTRGQQVTLSCSPISGHRSVSWYQQTPGQGLQFLFEYFSETQRNKGNFPGRFSGRQFSNSRSEMNVSTLELGDSALYLCASSREGPNEKLFFGSGTQLSVL.

This chain uses TRBV29-1 with TRBJ2-5, with 12 nucleotides matching TRBD1. V trimming: 6 bases; J trimming: 5 bases; junction bases outside the gene matches: 10. Germline values: CDR1 SQVTM, CDR2 ANQGSEA. This CDR3 region has 15 residues. CDR3 sequence (DNA): TGCAGCGTGAATAAGGGACAGGGGGCGGTGGAGACCCAGTACTTC. Its protein product is CSVNKGQGAVETQYF.

The V call is TRBV7-2, the J call TRBJ2-5; D is unresolved. V was pared by 1 base and J by 2 bases, with 8 bases between. This CDR3 is built from 14 residues. From germline, CDR1 is SGHTA and CDR2 FQGNSA. CDR3 in amino acids: CASSLVMVQETQYF. CDR3 DNA: TGTGCCAGCAGCTTAGTTATGGTGCAAGAGACCCAGTACTTC. Based on the CDR3 plus reference TRBV7-2 and TRBJ2-5, the full variable domain is GAGVSQSPSNKVTEKGKDVELRCDPISGHTALYWYRQSLGQGLEFLIYFQGNSAPDKSGLPSDRFSAERTGGSVSTLTIQRTQQEDSAVYLCASSLVMVQETQYFGPGTRLLVL.

The chain carries TRBV14 and TRBJ2-7, with TRBD2 matching over 7 bases. The V and J ends lost 3 bases and 9 bases, in that order; junction bases with no gene match: 2. The germline V gene encodes CDR1 SGHDN and CDR2 FVKESK. The CDR3 is 11 residues long. As DNA, the CDR3 is TGTGCCAGCAGCCAGCTAGCGGCGCAGTACTTC. Amino acid sequence: CASSQLAAQYF.

This clonotype was observed many times. V gene TRBV7-6 combines with J gene TRBJ1-2, with no clear D. From germline, CDR1 is SGHVS and CDR2 FNYEAQ. This CDR3 contains 14 residues. V was shortened by 2 bases and J by 6 bases, with 13 bases between the two germline ends. The CDR3 bases are TGTGCCAGCAGCTTAATCGCAGAAGCCGATGGCTACACCTTC. As protein: CASSLIAEADGYTF.

On this clonotype: A much larger clone sits a single nucleotide away, making a read error possible. This rearrangement joins TRBV7-8 to TRBJ1-1; a weak D match, TRBD1 (6 bases). Germline V gene data show CDR1 as SGHVS and CDR2 as FQNEAQ. This CDR3 contains 14 residues. V shed 1 base and J shed 7 bases, with 13 bases lying between them. The CDR3 DNA follows: TGTGCCAGCAGCTTAGGGGAGGACAGCCTTGAAGCTTTCTTT. Amino acid sequence: CASSLGEDSLEAFF.

The rearrangement links TRBV2 to TRBJ2-5; D is perhaps TRBD1 (6 bases). This CDR3 has 15 residues. Trimming cost V 4 bases and J 5 bases, with 17 bases left between them. Germline V gene data show CDR1 as SNHLY and CDR2 as FYNNEI. The CDR3 DNA reads as TGTGCCAGCAGTGTCCACAGGGAAGGGGCCGAGACCCAGTACTTC. It is translated as CASSVHREGAETQYF.

This clonotype was counted between two and nine times. The chain links TRBV7-6 to TRBJ1-3; the match to TRBD1 covers 7 bases. V lost 6 bases, J lost 3 bases, and 8 bases stayed unmatched. Looked up from germline, CDR1 is SGHVS and CDR2 is FNYEAQ. This CDR3 is 15 amino acids long. The CDR3 region has the DNA TGTGCCAGCAGTTCCAGACAGGGATATGGAAACACCATATATTTT. Translation: CASSSRQGYGNTIYF.

This clonotype was counted between two and nine times. The V gene is TRBV11-2, the J gene TRBJ1-2; 8 bases line up with TRBD1. Losses at the gene ends were 5 bases for V and 8 bases for J; bases not matched to a gene: 13. CDR1 and CDR2 (germline): SGHAT, FQNNGV. The length of the CDR3 is 15 residues. CDR3 in amino acids: CASSPDLDRVNGYTF. The CDR3 DNA reads TGTGCCAGCAGCCCCGACCTGGACAGGGTTAACGGCTACACCTTC.

The V and J genes are TRBV10-3 and TRBJ1-2, with 7 bases fitting TRBD1. The CDR3 sequence is 13 residues long. J was trimmed by 7 bases and V by 7 bases; bases with no gene match: 9. Per the germline V gene, CDR1 is ENHRY and CDR2 is SYGVKD. The CDR3 DNA is TGTGCCATCACCAAGGGGGCGCTGGGTGGCTACACCTTC. As protein: CAITKGALGGYTF.

DNA of the CDR3: TGTGCCAGTAGTAAGGGGGTGCGCACTGAAGCTTTCTTT. Translated, it gives CASSKGVRTEAFF. The chain employs TRBV19 and TRBJ1-1; a weak D match, TRBD1 (6 bases). CDR1 is LNHDA and CDR2 is SQIVND in the germline V gene (reference sequence). This CDR3 spans 13 amino acids. V was pared by 4 bases and J by 4 bases, with 10 bases between.

The V gene is TRBV5-1, the J gene TRBJ1-1; D unresolved. This CDR3 contains 12 residues. CDR1 and CDR2 from the germline V gene are SGHRS and YFSETQ. V lost 6 bases, J lost 1 base, and 7 bases lay in between. In DNA, the CDR3 is TGCGCCAGCAAGTTGACGAACACTGAAGCTTTCTTT. It codes for CASKLTNTEAFF.

This clonotype was found a few times. This chain links TRBV4-1 with TRBJ1-1; 7 bases match TRBD1. The V and J ends lost 0 bases and 3 bases, in that order; junction bases with no gene match: 4. In germline, CDR1 is MGHRA, CDR2 YSYEKL. The CDR3 extends over 15 amino acids. CDR3 coding DNA: TGCGCCAGCAGCCAAGAAGGCAGGGGGTACACTGAAGCTTTCTTT. This translates into CASSQEGRGYTEAFF.

This rearrangement joins TRBV7-9 to TRBJ1-2, with 7 bases that match TRBD1. Germline V gene lookup returns CDR1 SEHNR and CDR2 FQNEAQ (reference sequence). V was pared by 9 bases and J by 7 bases, with 5 bases of the junction left unmatched. The CDR3 sequence is 11 residues long. CDR3 nucleotide sequence: TGTGCCAGGATGACAGGGAGTGGCTACACCTTC. This translates into CARMTGSGYTF.

The chain joins TRBV29-1 to TRBJ2-7; D unresolved. The CDR3 sequence is 13 residues long. V dropped 6 bases and J dropped 5 bases, with 17 bases sitting between them. CDR1 is SQVTM and CDR2 is ANQGSEA in the germline V gene. Written as DNA, the CDR3 is TGCAGCGTCGTAGAGTACTCTGGGAACGAGCAGTACTTC. It is translated as CSVVEYSGNEQYF.

In regard to this clonotype: Without the conserved terminal phenylalanine or tryptophan, this CDR3 likely stems from a read error. The chain is built from TRBV29-1 and TRBJ2-6; the D gene is possibly TRBD1 (7 bases). CDR1 is SQVTM and CDR2 is ANQGSEA in the germline V gene. This CDR3 is 17 amino acids long. DNA of the CDR3: TGCAGCGTTGATGGGGCAGGGGGGAGCTCTGGGGGCAACGTCCTGACTTCC. This sequence encodes CSVDGAGGSSGGNVLTS.

This clonotype was recorded at least ten times. V is TRBV20-1 and J is TRBJ1-4; D uncertain. The germline V gene has CDR1 DFQATT and CDR2 SNEGSKA (reference sequence). V shed 5 bases and J shed 1 base, with 8 bases lying between them. CDR3 length: 13 amino acids. The CDR3 DNA follows: TGCAGTGCTTCTTTAGGAACTAATGAAAAACTGTTTTTT. Translation gives CSASLGTNEKLFF.

Concerning this clonotype itself: The junction departs from the called germline gene at one end, perhaps through a read error. This chain links TRBV9 with TRBJ1-4; D ambiguous. The CDR3 has 14 residues. Germline V gene lookup returns CDR1 SGDLS and CDR2 YYNGEE. The CDR3 region is CAGSVDGESEKLFF. The DNA for the CDR3 is TGTGCCGGCAGCGTAGACGGGGAAAGCGAAAAACTGTTTTTT.

This clonotype has at least ten counts. CDR3 bases: TGTGCCAGCAGCTTAGCAGGGTGGGGCACTGAAGCTTTCTTT. Translation gives CASSLAGWGTEAFF. This chain connects TRBV7-2 to TRBJ1-1; no clear D gene. CDR3 size: 14 residues. The V and J ends lost 0 bases and 4 bases respectively, with 9 bases between them. Looked up from germline, CDR1 is SGHTA and CDR2 is FQGNSA.

This clonotype was observed once. A much more abundant neighbour one base away suggests this may be a read error. This chain uses TRBV7-2 with TRBJ2-5; D not resolved. In germline, CDR1 is SGHTA, CDR2 FQGNSA. V shed 3 bases and J shed 2 bases, with 10 bases lying between them. The CDR3 runs to 14 residues. CDR3 DNA sequence: TGTGCCAGCAGCTTTACATGGGCGCAAGAGACCCAGTACTTC. Translated, it gives CASSFTWAQETQYF.

The V gene is TRBV15, the J gene TRBJ1-5; D is unresolved. The CDR3 spans 18 residues. Germline CDR1 and CDR2: LNHNV and YYDKDF (reference sequence). V was trimmed by 0 bases and J by 2 bases, leaving 17 bases between them. The CDR3 reads CATSRDSGLAGGNQPQHF. DNA for the CDR3: TGTGCCACCAGCAGAGATAGCGGACTAGCGGGAGGCAATCAGCCCCAGCATTTT.

This clonotype was counted many times. The chain uses TRBV11-2 and TRBJ1-2, with D perhaps matching TRBD1 (5 bases). The CDR3 runs to 13 residues. V lost 6 bases, J lost 4 bases, and 12 bases lay in between. From germline, CDR1 is SGHAT and CDR2 FQNNGV. The CDR3 reads CASSLTASYGYTF. The CDR3 DNA follows: TGTGCCAGCAGTCTGACAGCCTCCTATGGCTACACCTTC.

J is TRBJ1-3 and V is TRBV14; D gene ambiguous. CDR1 and CDR2 from the germline V gene are SGHDN and FVKESK. The CDR3 runs 17 residues. V shed 3 bases and J shed 0 bases, with 15 bases lying between them. CDR3 protein: CASSHPGGVPSGNTIYF. Written as DNA, the CDR3 is TGTGCCAGCAGCCACCCCGGCGGGGTACCCTCTGGAAACACCATATATTTT.